This T cell receptor (beta chain) was sequenced during a study of blood T cell repertoires in COVID-19. At the level of the study: The samples span acute and convalescent COVID-19 from the United States, Italy and Spain. PBMCs, B-cell-depleted T cells, or T cells were the source of the cDNA or gDNA that made up the material.

The germline V gene has CDR1 KGHSH and CDR2 LQKENI. The CDR3 runs to 14 residues. Trimming took 4 bases from V and 4 from J; bases not matched to a gene: 4. The assay was immunoSEQ multiplex PCR, and TCRdb's table has in-frame clones only and misses some. The profile shows about 180,000 clones, approximately 77% of them singletons. This sequence joins TRBV18 and TRBJ2-7; 10 nucleotides match TRBD2. The TCR comes from a woman aged 80 or over with active or convalescent COVID-19. The specimen was peripheral blood. The CDR3 coding sequence is TGTGCCAGCTCACTAAGCGGGAGGGCTTACGAGCAGTACTTC. Its translation is CASSLSGRAYEQYF.